Shown below are 8 T cell receptor beta chains from a single sample sequenced in a study of breast tumors, draining lymph nodes, adjacent tissues. Breast cancer patients provided tissue from their axillary draining lymph nodes. TCRdb reanalysed the multiplex PCR reads using MiXCR and keeps one entry per CDR3 protein. The profile shows approximately 200,000 distinct CDR3 sequences, around 29% of them singletons. Sequencing was performed on axillary lymph node tissue. Receptor source: a female donor with breast cancer. Some clones in this sample may be carry-over from other donors' samples.

This clonotype was counted ten times or more. This rearrangement joins TRBV20-1 to TRBJ2-5; 8 positions agree with TRBD1. Germline lookup yields CDR1 DFQATT and CDR2 SNEGSKA (reference sequence). Trimming took 0 bases from V and 5 from J; bases not matched to a gene: 2. The length of the CDR3 is 13 residues. The CDR3 DNA follows: TGCAGTGCTAGAGATCCAGGGGGCGAGACCCAGTACTTC. Translating it yields CSARDPGGETQYF.

This clonotype was observed a few times. This may come from a read error, since a much larger clone is one base off. This rearrangement joins TRBV11-2 to TRBJ1-2; D is perhaps TRBD1 (6 bases). V lost 5 bases to trimming and J lost 4 bases, with 17 bases between them. CDR1 SGHAT and CDR2 FQNNGV come from the germline V gene. This CDR3 region has 15 residues. The CDR3 coding sequence is TGTGCCAGCAGCCGTCAGCGGACAGCGTCCTATGGCTACACCTTC. Its translation is CASSRQRTASYGYTF.

This clonotype was counted ten times or more. This chain links TRBV2 with TRBJ1-4; the match to TRBD1 covers 8 bases. Germline lookup yields CDR1 SNHLY and CDR2 FYNNEI. The CDR3 totals 14 residues. With 7 bases clipped from V and 5 bases from J, the junction kept 6 bases outside the gene matches. The CDR3 nucleotides read TGTGCCAGCAAGGAGGACAGGGTGAATGAAAAACTGTTTTTT. It codes for CASKEDRVNEKLFF. The full variable domain, its missing parts supplied by reference TRBV2 and TRBJ1-4, is EPEVTQTPSHQVTQMGQEVILRCVPISNHLYFYWYRQILGQKVEFLVSFYNNEISEKSEIFDDQFSVERPDGSNFTLKIRSTKLEDSAMYFCASKEDRVNEKLFFGSGTQLSVL.

A word on this clonotype: A read error may be the cause here, since a much bigger clone is one base away. The chain is built from TRBV9 and TRBJ2-7, with 10 bases fitting TRBD1. CDR3 length: 14 amino acids. CDR1 is SGDLS and CDR2 is YYNGEE in the germline V gene. The CDR3 reads CASSTRTGGNEQSF. The CDR3 DNA is TGTGCCAGCAGCACCCGGACAGGGGGGAACGAGCAGTCCTTC.

Note on this clonotype: A much larger clone sits a single nucleotide away, making a read error possible. The J gene is TRBJ2-1, the V gene TRBV12-3 or TRBV12-4; tentative D call: TRBD2 (6 bases). Deletions cut 3 bases from V and 2 bases from J, with 8 bases between. The CDR3 length is 14 residues. CDR3 sequence reads: CASSFAGTYNEQFF. The CDR3 DNA is TGTGCCAGCAGTTTCGCGGGGACCTACAATGAGCAGTTCTTC.

This clonotype was found many times. The V call is TRBV19, the J call TRBJ2-3; the D gene is possibly TRBD2 (6 bases). From germline, CDR1 is LNHDA and CDR2 SQIVND (reference sequence). V was shortened by 6 bases and J by 4 bases, with 23 bases between the two germline ends. This CDR3 comprises 17 residues. This chain's CDR3 is CASSPSSGSSSPDTQYF. The CDR3 bases are TGTGCCAGTAGCCCATCCTCCGGGAGCTCCAGCCCAGATACGCAGTATTTT.

This clonotype has at least ten counts. This chain uses TRBV5-5 with TRBJ2-1, with TRBD1 matching 9 bases. The germline V gene encodes CDR1 SGHKS and CDR2 YYEKEE (reference sequence). The CDR3 length is 15 residues. V lost 4 bases to trimming and J lost 2 bases; unmatched junction nucleotides: 4. This CDR3 reads CASSRGTGTYNEQFF. CDR3 coding DNA: TGTGCCAGCAGCCGGGGGACAGGGACCTACAATGAGCAGTTCTTC.

Notes on this clonotype: This may be a read error, as it is one base from a much larger clone. The CDR3: CASSVRGRTDAQYF. The CDR3 nucleotides read TGTGCCAGCAGTGTGAGGGGCCGCACAGATGCGCAGTATTTT. The rearrangement uses TRBV5-6 and TRBJ2-3; D could derive from TRBD1 or TRBD2 (5 bases each). The CDR3 length is 14 residues. CDR1 and CDR2 from the germline V gene are SGHDT and YYEEEE.